This T cell receptor (beta chain) was profiled in a study of patients and donors after allogeneic stem cell transplantation. In TCRdb, the RT-PCR reads were re-called with MiXCR into one record per CDR3 protein. The data show hundreds of thousands of distinct CDR3 sequences, roughly 17% seen once. Germline V gene sequence: CDR1 DFQATT, CDR2 SNEGSKA (reference sequence). Trimming left V 1 base short and J 2 bases short, with 15 bases between. CDR3 length: 16 amino acids. This receptor was obtained from a human donor who was either an allogeneic HSCT recipient or a stem cell or donor lymphocyte infusion donor (not recorded which). It is not recorded whose cells these are; they may come from a transplant donor. The rearrangement links TRBV20-1 to TRBJ2-1; D remains unclear. Sequencing was done on a sample of blood, either unsorted or a sorted T cell fraction (not recorded which). The CDR3 reads CSARGSATRPYNEQFF. Here the CDR3 DNA reads TGCAGTGCTAGAGGGTCTGCGACTCGCCCCTACAATGAGCAGTTCTTC.